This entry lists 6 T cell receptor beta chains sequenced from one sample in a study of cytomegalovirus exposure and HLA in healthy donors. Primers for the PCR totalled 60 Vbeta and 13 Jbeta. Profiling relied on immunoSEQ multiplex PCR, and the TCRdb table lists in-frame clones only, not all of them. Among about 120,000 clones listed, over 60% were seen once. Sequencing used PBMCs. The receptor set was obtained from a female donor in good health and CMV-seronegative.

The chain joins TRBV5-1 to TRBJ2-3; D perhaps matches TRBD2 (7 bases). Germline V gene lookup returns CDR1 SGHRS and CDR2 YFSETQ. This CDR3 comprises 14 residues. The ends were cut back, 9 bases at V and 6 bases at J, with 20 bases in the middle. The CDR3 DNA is TGCGCCACCCGACCTCGGGGGGCAGGGGATACGCAGTATTTT. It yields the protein CATRPRGAGDTQYF. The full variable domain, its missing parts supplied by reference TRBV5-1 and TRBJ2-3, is KAGVTQTPRYLIKTRGQQVTLSCSPISGHRSVSWYQQTPGQGLQFLFEYFSETQRNKGNFPGRFSGRQFSNSRSEMNVSTLELGDSALYLCATRPRGAGDTQYFGPGTRLTVL.

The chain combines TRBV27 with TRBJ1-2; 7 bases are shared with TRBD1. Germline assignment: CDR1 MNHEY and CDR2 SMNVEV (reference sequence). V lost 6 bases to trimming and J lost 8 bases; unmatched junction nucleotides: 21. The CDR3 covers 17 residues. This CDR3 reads CASRKTGSTGISGGYTF. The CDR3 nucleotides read TGTGCCAGCAGAAAAACCGGGTCGACAGGGATCTCCGGGGGCTACACCTTC.

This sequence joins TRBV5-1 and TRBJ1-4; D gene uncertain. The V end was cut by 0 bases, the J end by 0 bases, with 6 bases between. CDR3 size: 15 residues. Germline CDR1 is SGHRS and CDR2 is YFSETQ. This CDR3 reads CASSLDGATNEKLFF. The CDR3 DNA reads TGCGCCAGCAGCTTGGACGGTGCAACTAATGAAAAACTGTTTTTT.

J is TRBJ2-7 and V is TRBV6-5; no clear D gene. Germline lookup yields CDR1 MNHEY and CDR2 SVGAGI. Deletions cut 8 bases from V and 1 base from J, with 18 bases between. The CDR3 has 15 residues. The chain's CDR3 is CASVVTLGSSYEQYF. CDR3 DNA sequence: TGTGCCAGCGTCGTAACCTTGGGCAGTTCCTACGAGCAGTACTTC.

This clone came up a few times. The CDR3 region is CASSGLDRPETQYF. In nucleotides, the CDR3 is TGTGCCAGCAGCGGGCTGGACAGACCTGAGACCCAGTACTTC. This sequence joins TRBV9 and TRBJ2-5; possibly TRBD1 for D (6 bases). Germline V gives CDR1 SGDLS, CDR2 YYNGEE. CDR3 length: 14 amino acids. The ends were cut back, 3 bases at V and 5 bases at J, with 14 bases in the middle.

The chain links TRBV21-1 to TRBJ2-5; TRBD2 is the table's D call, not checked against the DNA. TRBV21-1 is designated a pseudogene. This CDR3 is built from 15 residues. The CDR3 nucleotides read TGTGCCAGCAGCAAAGATAGGCGGGATCAAGAGACCCAGTACTTC. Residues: CASSKDRRDQETQYF.